This entry lists 13 T cell receptor beta chains sequenced from one sample in a study of T cells in narcolepsy. Profiling relied on immunoSEQ multiplex PCR, and the TCRdb table lists in-frame clones only, not all of them. The data contain tens of thousands of clones, approximately 87% of them singletons. The sample taken for sequencing was CD45RA- memory CD4+ T cells from PBMCs. The receptor source for this set is a human donor with narcolepsy.

The chain carries TRBV9 and TRBJ2-3, with D maybe TRBD2 (5 bases). The CDR3 totals 15 residues. Per the germline V gene, CDR1 is SGDLS and CDR2 is YYNGEE. Trimming took 4 bases from V and 6 from J, leaving 18 bases between them. CDR3 amino acids: CASSPGVTNMDTQYF. The CDR3 DNA is TGTGCCAGCAGCCCCGGGGTTACCAACATGGATACGCAGTATTTT.

The chain uses TRBV6-6 and TRBJ1-1; no definite D call. Germline assignment: CDR1 MNHNY and CDR2 SVGAGI (reference sequence). The ends were cut back, 5 bases at V and 0 bases at J, with 13 bases in the middle. The CDR3 length is 15 residues. CDR3 sequence reads: CASSTDGQLNTEAFF. The CDR3 bases are TGTGCCAGCAGTACAGACGGGCAGTTGAACACTGAAGCTTTCTTT.

The chain has TRBV4-2 and TRBJ2-7, with 8 bases that match TRBD2. V lost 0 bases to trimming and J lost 2 bases; unmatched junction nucleotides: 15. Germline V CDR1 and CDR2: LGHNA, YNFKEQ. The CDR3 has 19 residues. CDR3 bases: TGTGCCAGCAGCCAAGATTGGGACTGGGGTAGCGGGGATCCCTACGAGCAGTACTTC. Translating it yields CASSQDWDWGSGDPYEQYF.

This chain connects TRBV27 to TRBJ2-1; no clear D. Germline CDR1 and CDR2: MNHEY and SMNVEV (reference sequence). Trimming pared 4 bases from V and 7 bases from J, leaving 11 bases between. This CDR3 has 13 residues. The CDR3 region is CASSYADYNEQFF. The CDR3 nucleotides are TGTGCCAGCAGTTACGCCGATTATAATGAGCAGTTCTTC.

This clone has only one observation. V and J are TRBV6-5 and TRBJ2-7; maybe TRBD1 (5 bases). The CDR3 has 11 residues. V was cut by 6 bases and J by 5 bases, with 8 bases left in between. Germline CDR1 and CDR2: MNHEY and SVGAGI. CDR3 DNA: TGTGCCAGCAGACAGGAAAACGAGCAGTACTTC. As protein: CASRQENEQYF.

The CDR3 nucleotides read TGCAGCGTGGCCGGGACAGGGCTGTCGGCTTTCTTT. Residues: CSVAGTGLSAFF. The chain has TRBV29-1 and TRBJ1-1; 9 nucleotides match TRBD1. The CDR3 length is 12 residues. Germline lookup yields CDR1 SQVTM and CDR2 ANQGSEA. After removal of 6 bases from V and 11 bases from J, the junction contained 10 bases not matched to a gene.

This chain joins TRBV7-2 and TRBJ1-2; TRBD1 is a possible D gene (6 bases). The V and J ends lost 0 bases and 4 bases respectively, with 9 bases between them. Germline V gene sequence: CDR1 SGHTA, CDR2 FQGNSA. The CDR3 loop spans 14 amino acids. The CDR3 DNA is TGTGCCAGCAGCTTAGCGCACAGGGCCTATGGCTACACCTTC. Amino acids: CASSLAHRAYGYTF.

This clone turned up a few times. The CDR3 sequence: CASSFPGTDQGEKLFF. The CDR3 bases are TGTGCCAGCAGTTTTCCCGGGACAGATCAAGGTGAAAAACTGTTTTTT. This sequence joins TRBV28 and TRBJ1-4, with TRBD1 matching over 7 bases. With 3 bases clipped from V and 7 bases from J, the junction kept 11 bases outside the gene matches. From germline, CDR1 is MDHEN and CDR2 SYDVKM. This CDR3 has 16 residues.

This clone was observed a single time. The chain links TRBV29-1 to TRBJ2-5; D is uncertain. The CDR3 loop spans 13 amino acids. Germline V gene data show CDR1 as SQVTM and CDR2 as ANQGSEA. Trimming removed 7 bases at V and 7 bases at J, with 19 bases between. The CDR3 DNA is TGCAGCGCTCACCTGCGTGGCGAAGGGACCCAGTACTTC. It codes for CSAHLRGEGTQYF.

The rearrangement joins TRBV4-1 to TRBJ2-7; D is possibly TRBD2 (6 bases). There are 16 residues in the CDR3. Germline CDR1 is MGHRA and CDR2 is YSYEKL. Trimming removed 1 base at V and 3 bases at J, with 16 bases between. The CDR3 DNA follows: TGCGCCAGCAGCCAAGCCAACCGGGACTTGCTCTACGAGCAGTACTTC. It specifies CASSQANRDLLYEQYF.

CDR3 nucleotide sequence: TGTGCCAGCAGCCAAGAAAGGGATTGGTGGGGGCCTCACGGTGAAGCTTTCTTT. It is translated as CASSQERDWWGPHGEAFF. This rearrangement joins TRBV14 to TRBJ1-1, with D maybe TRBD1 (6 bases). This CDR3 is 18 amino acids long. V gave up 0 bases and J gave up 7 bases, with 24 bases separating them. Germline lookup yields CDR1 SGHDN and CDR2 FVKESK. Variable domain in full (rest from reference TRBV14 and TRBJ1-1): EAGVTQFPSHSVIEKGQTVTLRCDPISGHDNLYWYRRVMGKEIKFLLHFVKESKQDESGMPNNRFLAERTGGTYSTLKVQPAELEDSGVYFCASSQERDWWGPHGEAFFGQGTRLTVV.

The chain is built from TRBV7-9 and TRBJ2-7; 10 bases match TRBD2. J lost 7 bases, V lost 2 bases, and 5 bases had no gene match. The CDR3 loop spans 14 amino acids. Germline V gives CDR1 SEHNR, CDR2 FQNEAQ (reference sequence). The CDR3 loop is CASSLPAGGEEQYF. The CDR3 bases are TGTGCCAGCAGCTTACCAGCGGGAGGGGAAGAGCAGTACTTC.

This chain joins TRBV7-8 and TRBJ2-7; TRBD2 aligns across 8 bases. J gave up 6 bases and V 0 bases, and 4 bases lay outside the gene matches. The CDR3 length is 14 residues. Per germline, CDR1 SGHVS and CDR2 FQNEAQ. DNA for the CDR3: TGTGCCAGCAGCTTAGCTCTTGCGGGAGGCGAGCAGTACTTC. Encoded protein: CASSLALAGGEQYF.